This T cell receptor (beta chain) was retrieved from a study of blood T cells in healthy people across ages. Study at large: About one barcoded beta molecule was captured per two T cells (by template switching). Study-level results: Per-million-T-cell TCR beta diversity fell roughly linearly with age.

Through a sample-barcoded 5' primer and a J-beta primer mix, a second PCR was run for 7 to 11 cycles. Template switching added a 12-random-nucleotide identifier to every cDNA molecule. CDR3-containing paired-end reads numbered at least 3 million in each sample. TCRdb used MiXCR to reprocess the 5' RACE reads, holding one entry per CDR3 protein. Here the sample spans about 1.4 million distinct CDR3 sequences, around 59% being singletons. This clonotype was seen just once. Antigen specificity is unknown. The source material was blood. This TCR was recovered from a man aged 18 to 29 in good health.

The CDR3 region is CASSAMGWTSGSYEQYF. In nucleotides, the CDR3 is TGTGCCAGCAGCGCCATGGGGTGGACTAGCGGGAGTTACGAGCAGTACTTC. The rearrangement joins TRBV7-2 to TRBJ2-1; 13 nucleotides match TRBD2. Near its end, the DNA agrees better with TRBJ2-7, so the J call may be wrong. Germline V gives CDR1 SGHTA, CDR2 FQGNSA. CDR3 length equals 17 residues.